This TCR beta chain derives from a study of cytomegalovirus exposure and HLA in healthy donors. PCR was performed using 60 Vbeta and 13 Jbeta primers. Repertoires were generated with immunoSEQ multiplex PCR, while TCRdb's copy carries only in-frame clones and drops some. The listing records under 100,000 clones. At the time of sampling, donors were nominally healthy, though unrecorded immune exposures were likely. The sequenced sample consisted of PBMCs. The clonotype originates from a man aged 30 to 39 in good health and CMV-seronegative.

In nucleotides, the CDR3 is TGTGCCACCAGCAGAGATAGTCCTAGCGGGGGACTACCTTTATACAATGAGCAGTTCTTC. As protein: CATSRDSPSGGLPLYNEQFF. This chain connects TRBV15 to TRBJ2-1; 10 positions agree with TRBD2. Per germline, CDR1 LNHNV and CDR2 YYDKDF (reference sequence). The ends lost 0 bases at V and 4 bases at J; junction bases unmatched: 15. The CDR3 spans 20 residues. The variable domain in full, with the rest retrieved from reference TRBV15 and TRBJ2-1, is DAMVIQNPRYQVTQFGKPVTLSCSQTLNHNVMYWYQQKSSQAPKLLFHYYDKDFNNEADTPDNFQSRRPNTSFCFLDIRSPGLGDTAMYLCATSRDSPSGGLPLYNEQFFGPGTRLTVL.